The T cell receptor (beta chain) under discussion was sequenced for a study of shared clonotypes between healthy human individuals. Study summary: Per donor, CD8 memory used one plate, CD8 naive used two, CD4 memory used three and CD4 naive used three.

Assay runs were performed at deep level. Using immunoSEQ multiplex PCR, the repertoire was profiled, and TCRdb retains in-frame clones only, with some absent. The sample records approximately 1,500,000 clones, 95% to 99% being singletons. This clone was seen once. The CDR3 totals 14 residues. V was clipped by 6 bases and J by 4 bases, with 13 bases between them. Looked up from germline, CDR1 is MNHNY and CDR2 is SVGAGI (reference sequence). The genes are TRBV6-6 and TRBJ2-1, with D tentatively TRBD1 (5 bases). Input material: naive CD4+ T cells sorted from blood. The subset here: CD45RA+ positively selected. This sequence originates from a man aged 25 to 40 in good health. The CDR3 DNA reads as TGTGCCAGCAGCCTGGGGCTGGTTTACAATGAGCAGTTCTTC. Residues: CASSLGLVYNEQFF.